The sequence of this TCR beta chain was determined in a study of blood T cell repertoires in COVID-19. About the study: The United States, Italy and Spain were the sources of the acute and convalescent COVID-19 samples. Sources were T cells, B-cell-depleted T cells, or PBMCs; the material itself was cDNA or gDNA.

Seattle patients were enrolled during active infection and followed longitudinally. Source study methods: The assay estimated nucleated cells by amplifying reference gene primers. Assay: immunoSEQ multiplex PCR; the TCRdb copy retains only in-frame clones and omits some. V and J calls and clone size follow that table, whereas D and trimming were derived from the DNA. The sample yields about 88,000 clones, around 90% seen once. Germline loops: CDR1 MNHEY, CDR2 SVGAGI. The trim removed 2 bases at V and 4 bases at J, leaving 8 bases unmatched. The CDR3 consists of 16 residues. The V gene is TRBV6-5, the J gene TRBJ2-3; 8 bases are a match to TRBD2. The clonotype originates from a woman aged 55-70 years with COVID-19, enrolled during active disease. The sequenced material came from peripheral blood. In DNA, the CDR3 is TGTGCCAGCAGTTACCAGACTAGCGTGTTGGCAGATACGCAGTATTTT. Its translation is CASSYQTSVLADTQYF.